This T cell receptor (beta chain) was observed in a study of cytomegalovirus exposure and HLA in healthy donors. On this clone itself: The antigen is unknown.

Study results and caveats: Through in vitro validation, three CMV-associated chains were shown to be specific for CMV antigens.

PCR amplification relied on 60 Vbeta primers (plus 13 Jbeta primers). Original processing methods: Among the unique TCR beta chains that a later analysis counted, about 85 million in all, about 10 million were shared. Some clones are missing from TCRdb's copy, which holds only in-frame ones; the method was immunoSEQ multiplex PCR. V and J calls and clone size are as listed in that table; D and trimming were resolved from the DNA. The profile shows fewer than 150,000 clones, around four fifths of them singletons. Material for sequencing was PBMCs. This receptor was obtained from a man aged 30 to 45 in good health and CMV-seronegative.

The CDR3 coding sequence is TGCAGCGTTGACGCAGGATCCACCACAGATACGCAGTATTTT. Translation: CSVDAGSTTDTQYF. The chain combines TRBV29-1 with TRBJ2-3; D gene uncertain. CDR3 size: 14 residues. In germline, CDR1 is SQVTM, CDR2 ANQGSEA. V was cut by 3 bases and J by 2 bases, with 12 bases left in between.